The 31 T cell receptor beta chains listed next were all sequenced from one sample in a study of human T cells and chemical hapten exposure. Each CDR3 protein gets one entry after TCRdb re-called the RACE reads with MiXCR. The sample has roughly 50,000 distinct CDR3 sequences; 9.9% are singletons. The time point here: patch test 3, about 24 weeks after DPC sensitization. Treatment in this sample: therapeutic diphenylcyclopropenone sensitization with weekly scalp DPC. Here the sequenced sample was whole blood, taken in connection with sensitization to the hapten diphenylcyclopropenone (DPC). All receptors come from a middle-aged woman with alopecia areata. Some clones in this sample may be carry-over from other donors' samples.

This clonotype has at least ten counts. The DNA for the CDR3 is TGTGCCAGCAGCTTCGACAGGGGATACGAGCAGTTCTTC. This codes for CASSFDRGYEQFF. The rearrangement uses TRBV7-6 and TRBJ2-1; TRBD1 matches 8 bases. There are 13 residues in the CDR3. V was pared by 3 bases and J by 10 bases, with 5 bases of the junction left unmatched. CDR1 is SGHVS, CDR2 FNYEAQ, per germline.

There are a few counts of this clonotype. This chain joins TRBV6-2 or TRBV6-3 and TRBJ1-1; 8 nucleotides line up with TRBD1. Germline values: CDR1 MNHEY, CDR2 SVGEGT. This CDR3 has 14 residues. Trimming took 5 bases from V and 4 from J; bases not matched to a gene: 6. The CDR3 is CASSRAGTGTEAFF. The CDR3 coding sequence is TGTGCCAGCAGTCGGGCCGGGACAGGCACTGAAGCTTTCTTT.

On this clonotype: A much more abundant neighbour one base away suggests this may be a read error. The DNA is omitted, as the CDR3 cannot be located on it reliably, and the CDR3 follows TCRdb's listing. The chain joins TRBV29-1 to TRBJ1-2; TRBD1 was called by the table and not checked on the DNA. Inclusive of both ends, the CDR3 amounts to 13 amino acids. Per germline, CDR1 SQVTM and CDR2 ANQGSEA. This CDR3 is CSAEEGADYGCTF.

This clonotype was detected ten times or more. The V and J genes are TRBV6-6 and TRBJ1-2; tentative D call: TRBD1 (6 bases). CDR3 length: 14 residues. The V end lost 1 base, the J end lost 10 bases, and 16 bases lay between the germline ends. Germline CDR1 is MNHNY and CDR2 is SVGAGI (reference sequence). The chain's CDR3 is CASSYFLQGGDYTF. CDR3 in DNA: TGTGCCAGCAGTTACTTCTTACAGGGAGGGGACTACACCTTC.

The chain carries TRBV7-9 and TRBJ1-6, with TRBD1 as a possible D gene (5 bases). Germline CDR1 is SEHNR and CDR2 is FQNEAQ (reference sequence). The CDR3 consists of 14 residues. Trimming shortened V by 5 bases and J by 14 bases, and 19 bases separated the two germline ends. CDR3 coding DNA: TGTGCCAGCAGCAAACGGGACGGGTCGGGGTCCCTCCACTTT. Translation: CASSKRDGSGSLHF.

This clonotype showed up just a few times. V gene TRBV2 combines with J gene TRBJ1-6, with a possible D match to TRBD1 (5 bases). This CDR3 is built from 14 residues. The germline V gene has CDR1 SNHLY and CDR2 FYNNEI. Trimming left V 6 bases short and J 10 bases short, with 16 bases between. Here the CDR3 reads CASRPEGNGSPLHF. In DNA form, the CDR3 reads TGTGCCAGCAGACCCGAGGGGAATGGGTCACCCCTCCACTTT.

There are many counts of this clonotype. This chain joins TRBV18 and TRBJ2-6; D unclear. The length of the CDR3 is 16 residues. The V and J ends lost 6 bases and 0 bases respectively, with 12 bases between them. Germline loops: CDR1 KGHSH, CDR2 LQKENI. CDR3 residues: CASSPVLISGANVLTF. The CDR3 coding sequence is TGTGCCAGCTCGCCCGTGCTTATCTCTGGGGCCAACGTCCTGACTTTC.

The rearrangement uses TRBV3-1 and TRBJ2-3, with D perhaps assigned TRBD1 or TRBD2 (6 bases each). Germline CDR1 and CDR2: LGHDT and YNNKEL (reference sequence). CDR3 length equals 15 residues. Trimming cost V 3 bases and J 8 bases, with 18 bases left between them. The CDR3, as DNA: TGTGCCAGCAGCCAGCAGGGGACTCCCCAGAGTACGCAGTATTTT. It translates to CASSQQGTPQSTQYF.

This clonotype occurred many times. The chain carries TRBV20-1 and TRBJ2-3; 13 bases line up with TRBD2. J gave up 8 bases and V 5 bases, and 7 bases lay outside the gene matches. The CDR3 consists of 14 residues. Looked up from germline, CDR1 is DFQATT and CDR2 is SNEGSKA (reference sequence). The CDR3 spells CSAPGTSGERTQYF. In nucleotides, the CDR3 is TGCAGTGCTCCCGGGACTAGCGGGGAGCGTACGCAGTATTTT.

The V gene is TRBV20-1, the J gene TRBJ1-4; TRBD1 aligns across 11 bases. The germline CDR1 and CDR2 sequences are DFQATT and SNEGSKA (reference sequence). The CDR3 is 15 amino acids. J lost 6 bases, V lost 1 base, and 4 bases had no gene match. This CDR3 is CSARAMGQGDEKLFF. The DNA for the CDR3 is TGCAGTGCTAGAGCGATGGGACAGGGGGATGAAAAACTGTTTTTT.

The chain is built from TRBV7-9 and TRBJ2-7; D is perhaps TRBD2 (5 bases). Per germline, CDR1 SEHNR and CDR2 FQNEAQ (reference sequence). CDR3 length: 13 amino acids. Deletions cut 4 bases from V and 9 bases from J, with 16 bases between. This chain's CDR3 is CASSYDYTTGQYF. CDR3 in DNA: TGTGCCAGCAGCTACGACTATACAACGGGGCAGTACTTC.

This clonotype was seen many times. The chain links TRBV3-1 to TRBJ1-5; the match to TRBD1 covers 10 bases. In germline, CDR1 is LGHDT, CDR2 YNNKEL (reference sequence). This CDR3 is built from 16 residues. J was trimmed by 3 bases and V by 3 bases; bases with no gene match: 5. Written as DNA, the CDR3 is TGTGCCAGCAGCCATGGGACAGGGGACGCCAATCAGCCCCAGCATTTT. It codes for CASSHGTGDANQPQHF.

The chain combines TRBV19 with TRBJ1-5, with 7 bases that match TRBD1. The CDR3 length is 16 residues. Trimming removed 5 bases from V and 0 bases from J; junction bases left unmatched: 7. The germline V gene has CDR1 LNHDA and CDR2 SQIVND (reference sequence). The CDR3 coding sequence is TGTGCCAGTAGTGGGGACAGAACTTATAGCAATCAGCCCCAGCATTTT. This encodes CASSGDRTYSNQPQHF.

This clonotype was observed many times. The DNA of the CDR3 is TGCAGCGTTGAAGATAGGAGGGGGCACTATGGCTACACCTTC. This codes for CSVEDRRGHYGYTF. V is TRBV29-1 and J is TRBJ1-2; 7 bases fit TRBD1. Trimming removed 0 bases from V and 3 bases from J; junction bases left unmatched: 4. The germline V gene encodes CDR1 SQVTM and CDR2 ANQGSEA. CDR3 length: 14 amino acids.

This clonotype occurred many times. This chain links TRBV7-6 with TRBJ2-1; tentatively, D is TRBD1 (5 bases). This CDR3 region has 12 residues. The germline V and J ends were trimmed by 5 bases and 5 bases, with 7 bases remaining between them. CDR1 and CDR2 from the germline V gene are SGHVS and FNYEAQ. CDR3 coding DNA: TGTGCCAGCAGCGCGACAGACAATGAGCAGTTCTTC. Translating gives CASSATDNEQFF.

The sample holds many counts of this clonotype. The chain uses TRBV7-9 and TRBJ2-3, with 9 positions matching TRBD2. Germline V gives CDR1 SEHNR, CDR2 FQNEAQ (reference sequence). V trimming: 4 bases; J trimming: 1 base; junction bases outside the gene matches: 6. The CDR3 has 16 amino acids. CDR3 residues: CASSSARTSGTDTQYF. The CDR3 DNA reads TGTGCCAGCAGCTCCGCCCGGACTAGCGGCACAGATACGCAGTATTTT.

This clonotype was seen ten or more times. V is TRBV3-1 and J is TRBJ2-7, with D possibly matching TRBD1 (6 bases). The CDR3 has 11 residues. Germline V gene lookup returns CDR1 LGHDT and CDR2 YNNKEL (reference sequence). The V end lost 4 bases, the J end lost 7 bases, and 8 bases lay between the germline ends. CDR3 nucleotide sequence: TGTGCCAGCAGCCTAGGGGGTGAGCAGTACTTC. This encodes CASSLGGEQYF.

This clonotype was detected ten times or more. The chain recombines TRBV6-5 with TRBJ1-6; no reliable D call. Trimming took off 4 bases at V and 9 bases at J, with 13 bases between the two ends. Germline V lookup: CDR1 MNHEY, CDR2 SVGAGI. CDR3 size: 14 residues. CDR3 in DNA: TGTGCCAGCAGTTTCCCCGGCCCCGGTTCACCCCTCCACTTT. Translation: CASSFPGPGSPLHF.

This clonotype was detected many times. This chain joins TRBV7-7 and TRBJ1-5; tentatively, D is TRBD1 (6 bases). Germline CDR1 reads SSHAT; CDR2 reads FNYEAQ (reference sequence). CDR3 length: 15 residues. V lost 8 bases to trimming and J lost 7 bases, with 21 bases between them. This CDR3 reads CASPPPDSRVQPQHF. As DNA, the CDR3 is TGTGCCAGCCCTCCCCCGGACAGCCGAGTCCAGCCCCAGCATTTT.

There are a few counts of this clonotype. A junction end diverges from the germline sequence, so it may reflect a read error. The chain recombines TRBV28 with TRBJ1-1, with D unclear. Germline loops: CDR1 MDHEN, CDR2 SYDVKM. This CDR3 region has 11 residues. The CDR3 DNA sequence: TGTGCCAGCAGTCCGGCCGGTGGATTTAACTTT. Translating gives CASSPAGGFNF.

This clonotype was seen many times. The J gene is TRBJ1-4, the V gene TRBV4-3; 9 bases align to TRBD1. The CDR3 length is 16 residues. V lost 3 bases to trimming and J lost 5 bases; unmatched junction nucleotides: 7. CDR1 is LGHNA, CDR2 YSLEER, per germline. The CDR3 loop is CASSHSWTGANEKLFF. The CDR3 region has the DNA TGCGCCAGCAGCCATTCCTGGACAGGGGCAAATGAAAAACTGTTTTTT.

This chain connects TRBV6-1 to TRBJ1-1; weak D call: TRBD1 (5 bases). The germline V gene encodes CDR1 MNHNS and CDR2 SASEGT. V was trimmed by 7 bases and J by 5 bases, leaving 17 bases between them. CDR3 length equals 14 residues. The CDR3 nucleotides are TGTGCCAGCACCCCGATAGGGGTAAGGACTGAAGCTTTCTTT. It is translated as CASTPIGVRTEAFF.

This clonotype occurred many times. The V and J genes are TRBV16 and TRBJ1-1; no clear D gene. This CDR3 contains 13 residues. Germline V lookup: CDR1 KGHSY, CDR2 FQNENV. V was trimmed by 0 bases and J by 0 bases, leaving 2 bases between them. CDR3 coding DNA: TGTGCCAGCAGCCAATCAGTGAACACTGAAGCTTTCTTT. Its translation is CASSQSVNTEAFF.

This clonotype turned up a few times. This rearrangement joins TRBV5-1 to TRBJ2-5; D is unclear. Trimming removed 0 bases from V and 6 bases from J, with 12 bases in between. CDR1 and CDR2 (germline): SGHRS, YFSETQ. The CDR3 totals 14 residues. CDR3 DNA: TGCGCCAGCAGCTTGGCGGCAGGCATCCAGACCCAGTACTTC. Translation gives CASSLAAGIQTQYF.

This clonotype rates as medium-sized. In nucleotides, the CDR3 is TGTGCCACCAGTGATTCCCGAGACTACAATGAGCAGTTCTTC. This sequence encodes CATSDSRDYNEQFF. V is TRBV24-1 and J is TRBJ2-1, with D unresolved. V dropped 2 bases and J dropped 3 bases, with 7 bases sitting between them. This CDR3 has 14 residues. Germline V gene data show CDR1 as KGHDR and CDR2 as SFDVKD.

This clonotype appeared a few times. The chain employs TRBV10-3 and TRBJ2-7, with a possible D match to TRBD1 (5 bases). CDR1 is ENHRY and CDR2 is SYGVKD in the germline V gene. The CDR3 is 15 amino acids. The V and J ends lost 6 bases and 4 bases respectively, with 19 bases between them. The CDR3 protein is CAIRARQLGHYEQYF. In nucleotides, the CDR3 is TGTGCCATCAGAGCTAGACAGTTGGGGCATTACGAGCAGTACTTC.

The chain combines TRBV19 with TRBJ1-1; D possibly corresponds to TRBD1 (5 bases). The V gene's germline CDR1 is LNHDA and CDR2 SQIVND (reference sequence). V was trimmed by 4 bases and J by 4 bases, leaving 19 bases between them. The CDR3 contains 16 residues. The CDR3 DNA sequence: TGTGCCAGTAGTAGCGGGGACCCTCGGTGGGGCACTGAAGCTTTCTTT. Translation: CASSSGDPRWGTEAFF.

The chain is built from TRBV9 and TRBJ1-3; D call uncertain. V lost 3 bases to trimming and J lost 3 bases, with 13 bases between them. CDR1 SGDLS and CDR2 YYNGEE come from the germline V gene. This CDR3 has 15 residues. The CDR3 here is CASSDTPPLGNTIYF. DNA of the CDR3: TGTGCCAGCAGCGACACGCCGCCTCTTGGAAACACCATATATTTT.

This clonotype showed up just a few times. This chain joins TRBV7-6 and TRBJ1-1; weak D call: TRBD1 (5 bases). With 5 bases removed from V and 4 bases from J, the gap between germline ends came to 11 bases. This CDR3 comprises 13 residues. Germline V gene data show CDR1 as SGHVS and CDR2 as FNYEAQ. In nucleotides, the CDR3 is TGTGCCAGCAGCCCTACGAGGGGCACTGAAGCTTTCTTT. Translation: CASSPTRGTEAFF.

This clonotype was recorded at least ten times. The rearrangement uses TRBV6-4 and TRBJ2-3; unclear D gene. Germline loops: CDR1 MRHNA, CDR2 SNTAGT. The CDR3 is 14 amino acids. V lost 4 bases, J lost 2 bases, and 10 bases lay in between. The DNA of the CDR3 is TGTGCCAGCAGTGTCGGCCCCGACACAGATACGCAGTATTTT. As protein: CASSVGPDTDTQYF.

This clonotype was observed a few times. The chain couples TRBV9 to TRBJ1-6; D is possibly TRBD1 (5 bases). This CDR3 comprises 18 residues. Trimming left V 1 base short and J 9 bases short, with 23 bases between. Germline lookup yields CDR1 SGDLS and CDR2 YYNGEE. This CDR3 is CASSVTAGGDGVGSPLHF. The CDR3 DNA reads TGTGCCAGCAGCGTAACCGCCGGAGGGGATGGAGTTGGTTCACCCCTCCACTTT.